What follows describes a single TCR beta chain. Its specificity is not known. A read error may be the cause here, since a much bigger clone is one base away. This sample stems from a study of T cell repertoires in aging, cancer and after chemotherapy. Study-level information: Pre- and post-chemotherapy samples were paired from chronic lymphocytic leukemia patients treated with fludarabine- or bendamustine-based regimens.

Per the germline V gene, CDR1 is LNHDA and CDR2 is SQIVND (reference sequence). V lost 6 bases and J lost 2, with 20 bases in between. This CDR3 spans 17 amino acids. Study-wide points: In hematological cancer patients, infiltrated lymphoid organs may have impaired thymic emigration or peripheral T cell expansion. Healthy donors lost TCR diversity with age mainly through richness, cancer patients through richness and evenness. Age-matched healthy donors had significantly more diverse, less clonal blood TCR repertoires than untreated cancer patients.

Multiplex touch-down PCR with TRB-A/B primers amplified rearranged V-D-J TRB sequences. TCRdb re-analysed the multiplex PCR reads in MiXCR, keeping a single row per CDR3 protein. This table has approximately 320 distinct CDR3 sequences, about 26% appearing once. Amplification of TCR beta used genomic DNA extracted from peripheral blood. The genes are TRBV19 and TRBJ1-3; TRBD1 might be the D (6 bases). Material: blood. The source of this sequence is a human donor with a blood cancer. The CDR3: CASRPNRRGPAGNTIYF. DNA of the CDR3: TGTGCCAGTAGGCCTAACCGCAGGGGACCAGCTGGAAACACCATATATTTT.